The clone carrying this T cell receptor (beta chain) has just a few counts. Its matching antigen is unknown. The V gene's germline CDR1 is SGHRS and CDR2 YFSETQ. This CDR3 spans 15 amino acids. V lost 4 bases to trimming and J lost 10 bases, with 23 bases between them. The assay was immunoSEQ multiplex PCR, and TCRdb's table has in-frame clones only and misses some. Here the sample spans 70,000 to 85,000 clones, approximately 90% being singletons. The sample comes from a study of OX40 agonist ivuxolimab in advanced cancers. The wider study: An agonistic human IgG2 monoclonal antibody against OX40 (CD134) was given. Age averaged approximately 60 years (range about 23 to 80), and just over 80% were male.

Study-level results: At 0.1 to 3.0 mg/kg and by week 6, clonal expansion occurred in CD4+ and CD8+ blood T cells.

This specimen was CD4+ or CD8+ T cells sorted from blood, taken in a trial of the OX40 agonist ivuxolimab. The V gene is TRBV5-1, the J gene TRBJ1-1; maybe TRBD1 (5 bases). The receptor's source is an adult with an advanced solid tumor such as melanoma, head and neck, liver or kidney cancer. The CDR3, as DNA: TGCGCCAGCAGCGGGGGATCCCCTAGCAGGGTAATAGCTTTCTTT. Translated: CASSGGSPSRVIAFF.